These T cell receptor beta chains were read from a single sample in a study of high-grade serous ovarian cancer treatment subgroups. Sequencing used immunoSEQ multiplex PCR; TCRdb keeps in-frame clones, though not all of them. The sample shows fewer than 20,000 clones, about three quarters of them seen only once. The sample was tumor tissue. Receptors originate from a human donor with high-grade serous ovarian cancer. CDR3s include the opening cysteine and the closing phenylalanine or tryptophan. Each record gives: CDR3 length, V gene, D gene, J gene, clone size, CDR3 DNA, CDR3 protein. A D gene is named only where the DNA matches it firmly. Size is omitted from some rows. Given values are once, few, many or a class for expanded clones.

CDR3 length: 14; V gene: TRBV2; D gene: .; J gene: TRBJ1-5; clone size: few; CDR3 DNA: TGTGCCAGCAGTGGAGTAATTAGCAATCAGCCCCAGCATTTT; CDR3 protein: CASSGVISNQPQHF
CDR3 length: 16; V gene: TRBV28; D gene: TRBD1; J gene: TRBJ2-7; clone size: .; CDR3 DNA: TGTGCCAGCAGTTTAGTAGGACAGGATGGTTCCTACGAGCAGTACTTC; CDR3 protein: CASSLVGQDGSYEQYF
CDR3 length: 15; V gene: TRBV28; D gene: .; J gene: TRBJ2-5; clone size: .; CDR3 DNA: TGTGCCAGCAGTTTTTTCGGCAGGGTGGGAGAGACCCAGTACTTC; CDR3 protein: CASSFFGRVGETQYF
CDR3 length: 18; V gene: TRBV7-9; D gene: TRBD2; J gene: TRBJ2-2; clone size: .; CDR3 DNA: TGTGCCAGCAGCTCTCCGGGACTAGCGGGAGGTCACACCGGGGAGCTGTTTTTT; CDR3 protein: CASSSPGLAGGHTGELFF
CDR3 length: 15; V gene: TRBV5-6; D gene: TRBD2; J gene: TRBJ2-1; clone size: few; CDR3 DNA: TGTGCCAGCAGCTTTGTGTCTAGCGGGAGGAATGAGCAGTTCTTC; CDR3 protein: CASSFVSSGRNEQFF
CDR3 length: 15; V gene: TRBV7-2; D gene: TRBD1; J gene: TRBJ1-1; clone size: few; CDR3 DNA: TGTGCCAGCAGCTACCGGGACAGGGGGAACACTGAAGCTTTCTTT; CDR3 protein: CASSYRDRGNTEAFF
CDR3 length: 15; V gene: TRBV9; D gene: TRBD1; J gene: TRBJ1-5; clone size: few; CDR3 DNA: TGTGCCAGCAGCAAGACAGGGACGGGCAATCAGCCCCAGCATTTT; CDR3 protein: CASSKTGTGNQPQHF
CDR3 length: 15; V gene: TRBV14; D gene: .; J gene: TRBJ2-6; clone size: .; CDR3 DNA: TGTGCCAGCAGCCACACCTACTCTGGGGCCAACGTCCTGACTTTC; CDR3 protein: CASSHTYSGANVLTF
CDR3 length: 13; V gene: TRBV6-1; D gene: .; J gene: TRBJ2-7; clone size: .; CDR3 DNA: TGTGCCAGCAGCCTCTCTCGCACCTACGAGCAGTACTTC; CDR3 protein: CASSLSRTYEQYF
CDR3 length: 15; V gene: TRBV7-2; D gene: .; J gene: TRBJ2-1; clone size: .; CDR3 DNA: TGTGCCAGCAGCTTAGTATTAGGGGCGTACAATGAGCAGTTCTTC; CDR3 protein: CASSLVLGAYNEQFF
CDR3 length: 17; V gene: TRBV5-8; D gene: TRBD1; J gene: TRBJ1-5; clone size: .; CDR3 DNA: TGTGCCAGCAGCCCTTTCCCGGGACAGGGGAACAATCAGCCCCAGCATTTT; CDR3 protein: CASSPFPGQGNNQPQHF
CDR3 length: 15; V gene: TRBV4-2; D gene: .; J gene: TRBJ2-3; clone size: .; CDR3 DNA: TGTGCCAGCAGCCCAGGCCGAGTTGGGACAGATACGCAGTATTTT; CDR3 protein: CASSPGRVGTDTQYF
CDR3 length: 17; V gene: TRBV18; D gene: .; J gene: TRBJ1-2; clone size: .; CDR3 DNA: TGTGCCAGCTCACCGGCGGCTCAGGGAAGAGGGAACTATGGCTACACCTTC; CDR3 protein: CASSPAAQGRGNYGYTF
CDR3 length: 15; V gene: TRBV15; D gene: .; J gene: TRBJ2-3; clone size: .; CDR3 DNA: TGTGCCACCAGCAGAGACGGGGAAGGCACAGATACGCAGTATTTT; CDR3 protein: CATSRDGEGTDTQYF
CDR3 length: 14; V gene: TRBV5-1; D gene: TRBD1; J gene: TRBJ1-4; clone size: few; CDR3 DNA: TGCGCCAGCGGTACCGGGACAGGGAATGAAAAACTGTTTTTT; CDR3 protein: CASGTGTGNEKLFF
CDR3 length: 15; V gene: TRBV30; D gene: .; J gene: TRBJ2-5; clone size: .; CDR3 DNA: TGTGCCTGGAGTGTACAAGGCCCTGAACAAGAGACCCAGTACTTC; CDR3 protein: CAWSVQGPEQETQYF
CDR3 length: 15; V gene: TRBV27; D gene: TRBD1; J gene: TRBJ1-2; clone size: once; CDR3 DNA: TGTGCCAGCAGCCCCGGCACAGGGGAGGGTTCGGGCTACACCTTC; CDR3 protein: CASSPGTGEGSGYTF
CDR3 length: 15; V gene: TRBV7-8; D gene: .; J gene: TRBJ1-3; clone size: .; CDR3 DNA: TGTGCCAGCAGCTTAAACGGGGGTGCTGGAAACACCATATATTTT; CDR3 protein: CASSLNGGAGNTIYF
CDR3 length: 17; V gene: TRBV7-2; D gene: .; J gene: TRBJ2-3; clone size: .; CDR3 DNA: TGTGCCAGCAGCTTAGAAGTCTGGAGCACCAGCACAGATACGCAGTATTTT; CDR3 protein: CASSLEVWSTSTDTQYF
CDR3 length: 16; V gene: TRBV18; D gene: TRBD1; J gene: TRBJ2-2; clone size: .; CDR3 DNA: TGTGCCAGCTCACCCCTCCGGGACAGTAAAACCGGGGAGCTGTTTTTT; CDR3 protein: CASSPLRDSKTGELFF
CDR3 length: 16; V gene: TRBV30; D gene: TRBD2; J gene: TRBJ2-7; clone size: .; CDR3 DNA: TGTGCCTGGAGTGTACCGTGGACTAGCGGGAGCTACGAGCAGTACTTC; CDR3 protein: CAWSVPWTSGSYEQYF
CDR3 length: 15; V gene: TRBV9; D gene: .; J gene: TRBJ2-7; clone size: .; CDR3 DNA: TGTGCCAGCAGCCCCTACGTAGGGGGGCCGTACGAGCAGTACTTC; CDR3 protein: CASSPYVGGPYEQYF
CDR3 length: 13; V gene: TRBV30; D gene: .; J gene: TRBJ1-2; clone size: few; CDR3 DNA: TGTGCCTGGAGTGTACAGACAGGAAGGGGCTACACCTTC; CDR3 protein: CAWSVQTGRGYTF
CDR3 length: 19; V gene: TRBV28; D gene: TRBD2; J gene: TRBJ2-6; clone size: few; CDR3 DNA: TGTGCCAGCAGTTCCTCACCGGGACTAGGTAAGCCTGGGGCCAACGTCCTGACTTTC; CDR3 protein: CASSSSPGLGKPGANVLTF
CDR3 length: 15; V gene: TRBV6-1; D gene: .; J gene: TRBJ1-6; clone size: .; CDR3 DNA: TGTGCCAGCAGTGAATTGGGACTGAGGAATTCACCCCTCCACTTT; CDR3 protein: CASSELGLRNSPLHF
CDR3 length: 13; V gene: TRBV7-9; D gene: .; J gene: TRBJ1-1; clone size: few; CDR3 DNA: TGTGCCAGCAGTCCAGGGGTTTTCACTGAAGCTTTCTTT; CDR3 protein: CASSPGVFTEAFF
CDR3 length: 16; V gene: TRBV18; D gene: .; J gene: TRBJ1-4; clone size: few; CDR3 DNA: TGTGCCAGCTCACCAGTTCCTTACAGAAGTAATGAAAAACTGTTTTTT; CDR3 protein: CASSPVPYRSNEKLFF
CDR3 length: 15; V gene: TRBV6-5; D gene: .; J gene: TRBJ1-2; clone size: .; CDR3 DNA: TGTGCCAGCACCTTATCGGGCAGCTCTAACTATGGCTACACCTTC; CDR3 protein: CASTLSGSSNYGYTF
CDR3 length: 15; V gene: TRBV9; D gene: TRBD1; J gene: TRBJ2-7; clone size: .; CDR3 DNA: TGTGCCAGCAGCGTAGGGACAGGGGGCTGGTACGAGCAGTACTTC; CDR3 protein: CASSVGTGGWYEQYF
CDR3 length: 15; V gene: TRBV6-6; D gene: .; J gene: TRBJ1-2; clone size: .; CDR3 DNA: TGTGCCAGCAGTTCTTTCTCGGATGCTAACTATGGCTACACCTTC; CDR3 protein: CASSSFSDANYGYTF
CDR3 length: 16; V gene: TRBV5-1; D gene: .; J gene: TRBJ2-1; clone size: large; CDR3 DNA: TGCGCCAGCAGCTTGGAGTGGCCAGGAACTGTGTTTGAGCAGTTCTTC; CDR3 protein: CASSLEWPGTVFEQFF
CDR3 length: 14; V gene: TRBV2; D gene: TRBD1; J gene: TRBJ2-5; clone size: .; CDR3 DNA: TGTGCCAGCAGTCGGACAGGGCGACAAGAGACCCAGTACTTC; CDR3 protein: CASSRTGRQETQYF